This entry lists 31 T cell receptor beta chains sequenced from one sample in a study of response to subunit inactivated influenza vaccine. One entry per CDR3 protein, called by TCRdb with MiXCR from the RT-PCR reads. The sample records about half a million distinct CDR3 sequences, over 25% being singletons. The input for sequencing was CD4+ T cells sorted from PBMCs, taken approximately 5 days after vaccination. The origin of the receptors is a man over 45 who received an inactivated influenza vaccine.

DNA of the CDR3: TGCAGTGCGGGGACTAGCGCAAGGGATGAGCAGTTCTTC. This gives the protein CSAGTSARDEQFF. The V and J genes are TRBV20-1 and TRBJ2-1; 10 nucleotides align to TRBD2. CDR1 is DFQATT, CDR2 SNEGSKA, per germline (reference sequence). V was pared by 6 bases and J by 8 bases, with 7 bases of the junction left unmatched. This CDR3 region has 13 residues.

The DNA for the CDR3 is TGCAGTGCTACTCACAGGAGCTCCTACAATGAGCAGTTCTTC. Translating it yields CSATHRSSYNEQFF. The chain links TRBV20-1 to TRBJ2-1; perhaps TRBD1 as D (5 bases). CDR1 is DFQATT, CDR2 SNEGSKA, per germline (reference sequence). Trimming took 4 bases from V and 0 from J, leaving 10 bases between them. The CDR3 consists of 14 residues.

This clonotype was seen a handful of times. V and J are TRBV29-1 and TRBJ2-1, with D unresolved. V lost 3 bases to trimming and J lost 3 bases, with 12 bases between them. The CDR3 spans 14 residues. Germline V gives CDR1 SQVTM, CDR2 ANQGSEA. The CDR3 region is CSVDIGLVYNEQFF. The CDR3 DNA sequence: TGCAGCGTTGATATTGGGCTAGTCTACAATGAGCAGTTCTTC.

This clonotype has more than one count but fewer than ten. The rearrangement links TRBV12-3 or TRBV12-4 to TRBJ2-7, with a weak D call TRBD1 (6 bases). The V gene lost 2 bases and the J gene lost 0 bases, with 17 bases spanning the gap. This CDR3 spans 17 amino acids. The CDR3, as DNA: TGTGCCAGCAGTTTATCTTTGAGGGGGAGATCCTCCTACGAGCAGTACTTC. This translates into CASSLSLRGRSSYEQYF.

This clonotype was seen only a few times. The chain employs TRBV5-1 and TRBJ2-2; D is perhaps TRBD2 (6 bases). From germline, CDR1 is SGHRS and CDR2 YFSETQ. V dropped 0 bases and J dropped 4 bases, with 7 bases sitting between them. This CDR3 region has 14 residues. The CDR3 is CASSLVGGTGELFF. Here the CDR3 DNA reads TGCGCCAGCAGCTTGGTCGGGGGCACCGGGGAGCTGTTTTTT.

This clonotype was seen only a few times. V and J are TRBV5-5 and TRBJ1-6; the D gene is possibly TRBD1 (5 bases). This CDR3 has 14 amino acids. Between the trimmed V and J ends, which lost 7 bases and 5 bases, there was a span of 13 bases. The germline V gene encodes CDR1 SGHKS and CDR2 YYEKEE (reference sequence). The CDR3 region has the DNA TGTGCCAGCCAAGTTGACAGAGATAATTCACCCCTCCACTTT. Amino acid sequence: CASQVDRDNSPLHF.

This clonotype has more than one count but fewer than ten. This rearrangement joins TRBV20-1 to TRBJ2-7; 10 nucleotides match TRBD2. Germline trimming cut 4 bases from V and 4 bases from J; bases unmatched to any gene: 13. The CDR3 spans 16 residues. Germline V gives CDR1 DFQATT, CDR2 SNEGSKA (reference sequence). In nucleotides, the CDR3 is TGCAGTGCTATTCCACAGCCGACTAGCGGGCTGTACGAGCAGTACTTC. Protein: CSAIPQPTSGLYEQYF.

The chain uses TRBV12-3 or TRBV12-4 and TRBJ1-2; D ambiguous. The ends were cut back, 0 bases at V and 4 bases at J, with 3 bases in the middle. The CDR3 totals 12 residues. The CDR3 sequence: CASSLARYGYTF. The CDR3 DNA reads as TGTGCCAGCAGTTTAGCGCGCTATGGCTACACCTTC.

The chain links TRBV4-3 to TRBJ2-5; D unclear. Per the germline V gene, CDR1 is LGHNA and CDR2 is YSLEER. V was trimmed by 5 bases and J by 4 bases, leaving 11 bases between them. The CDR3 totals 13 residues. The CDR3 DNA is TGCGCCAGCAGCGTAGTATCTGGAGAGACCCAGTACTTC. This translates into CASSVVSGETQYF.

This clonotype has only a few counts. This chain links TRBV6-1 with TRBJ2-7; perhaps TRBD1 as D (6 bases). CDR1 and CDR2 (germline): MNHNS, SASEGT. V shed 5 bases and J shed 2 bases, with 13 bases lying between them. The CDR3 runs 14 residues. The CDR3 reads CASSQDSSPYEQYF. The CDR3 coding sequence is TGTGCCAGCAGTCAGGACAGCTCCCCCTACGAGCAGTACTTC.

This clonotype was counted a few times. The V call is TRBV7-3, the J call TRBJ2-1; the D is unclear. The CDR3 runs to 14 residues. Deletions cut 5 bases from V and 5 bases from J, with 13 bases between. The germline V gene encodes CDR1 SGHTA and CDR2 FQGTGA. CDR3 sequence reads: CASSLAGPNNEQFF. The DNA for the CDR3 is TGTGCCAGCAGCCTTGCCGGACCCAACAATGAGCAGTTCTTC. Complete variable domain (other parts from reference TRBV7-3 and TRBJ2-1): GAGVSQTPSNKVTEKGKYVELRCDPISGHTALYWYRQSLGQGPEFLIYFQGTGAADDSGLPNDRFFAVRPEGSVSTLKIQRTERGDSAVYLCASSLAGPNNEQFFGPGTRLTVL.

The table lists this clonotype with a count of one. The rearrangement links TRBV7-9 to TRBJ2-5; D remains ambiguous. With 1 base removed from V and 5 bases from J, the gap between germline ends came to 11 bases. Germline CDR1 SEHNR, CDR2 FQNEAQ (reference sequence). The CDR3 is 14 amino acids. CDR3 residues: CASSLGGRHETQYF. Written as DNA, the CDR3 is TGTGCCAGCAGCTTAGGCGGACGCCACGAGACCCAGTACTTC.

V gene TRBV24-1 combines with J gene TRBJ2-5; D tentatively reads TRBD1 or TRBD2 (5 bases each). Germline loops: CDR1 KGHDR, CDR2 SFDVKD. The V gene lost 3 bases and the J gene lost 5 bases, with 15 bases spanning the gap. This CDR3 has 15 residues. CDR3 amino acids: CATSDEVGTVETQYF. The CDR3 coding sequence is TGTGCCACCAGTGATGAGGTCGGGACGGTTGAGACCCAGTACTTC.

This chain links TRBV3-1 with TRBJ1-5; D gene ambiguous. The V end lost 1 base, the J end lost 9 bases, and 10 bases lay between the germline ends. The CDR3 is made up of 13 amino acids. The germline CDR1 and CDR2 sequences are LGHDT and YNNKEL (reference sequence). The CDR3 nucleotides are TGTGCCAGCAGCCAAGTAGGGCGCGGGCCCCAGCATTTT. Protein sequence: CASSQVGRGPQHF.

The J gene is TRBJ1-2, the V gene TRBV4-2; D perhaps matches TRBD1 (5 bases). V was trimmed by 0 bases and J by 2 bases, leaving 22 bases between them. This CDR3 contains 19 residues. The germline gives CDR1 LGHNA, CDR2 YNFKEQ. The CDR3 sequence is CASSQELAGTMTRNYGYTF. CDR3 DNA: TGTGCCAGCAGCCAAGAACTGGCAGGGACCATGACTCGGAACTATGGCTACACCTTC.

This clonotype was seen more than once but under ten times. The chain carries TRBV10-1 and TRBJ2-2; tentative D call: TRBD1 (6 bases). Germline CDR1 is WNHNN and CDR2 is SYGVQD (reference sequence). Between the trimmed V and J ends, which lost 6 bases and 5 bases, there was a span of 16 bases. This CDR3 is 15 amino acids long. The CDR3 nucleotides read TGCGCCAGCAGCTTGACGGGACAAGGTACCGGGGAGCTGTTTTTT. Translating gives CASSLTGQGTGELFF.

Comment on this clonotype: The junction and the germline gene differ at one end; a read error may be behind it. This chain's CDR3 is CASSLTALNAEAFF. CDR3 coding DNA: TGTGCCAGCAGTTTGACAGCATTGAACGCTGAAGCTTTCTTT. The chain carries TRBV6-2 or TRBV6-3 and TRBJ1-1, with D possibly TRBD1 on 5 matching bases. CDR3 length: 14 residues. Germline V CDR1 and CDR2: MNHEY, SVGEGT.

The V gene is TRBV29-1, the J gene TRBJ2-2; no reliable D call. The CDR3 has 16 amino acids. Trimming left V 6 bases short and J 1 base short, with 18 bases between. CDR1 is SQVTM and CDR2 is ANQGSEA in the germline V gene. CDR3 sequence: CSVGEQPRRNTGELFF. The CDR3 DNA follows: TGCAGCGTCGGAGAACAACCCAGGAGGAACACCGGGGAGCTGTTTTTT.

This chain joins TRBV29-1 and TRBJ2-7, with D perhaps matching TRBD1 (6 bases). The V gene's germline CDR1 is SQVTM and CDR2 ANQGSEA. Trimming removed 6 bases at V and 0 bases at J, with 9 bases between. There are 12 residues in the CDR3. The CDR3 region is CSVGQSSYEQYF. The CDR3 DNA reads TGCAGCGTCGGACAGAGCTCCTACGAGCAGTACTTC.

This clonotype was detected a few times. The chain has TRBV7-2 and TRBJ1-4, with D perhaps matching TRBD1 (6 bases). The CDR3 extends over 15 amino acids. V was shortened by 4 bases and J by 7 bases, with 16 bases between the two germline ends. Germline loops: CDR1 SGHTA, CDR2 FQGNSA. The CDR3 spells CASSYGWGAREKLFF. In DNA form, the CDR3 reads TGTGCCAGCAGCTATGGATGGGGGGCGCGTGAAAAACTGTTTTTT.

The CDR3, as DNA: TGTGCCAGCAGCAAAGTTCTAGCAGGGATCAATGAGCAGTTCTTC. This sequence encodes CASSKVLAGINEQFF. The chain links TRBV21-1 to TRBJ2-1; the table's TRBD2 call for D was not verified on the DNA. TRBV21-1 is given as a pseudogene. CDR3 size: 15 residues.

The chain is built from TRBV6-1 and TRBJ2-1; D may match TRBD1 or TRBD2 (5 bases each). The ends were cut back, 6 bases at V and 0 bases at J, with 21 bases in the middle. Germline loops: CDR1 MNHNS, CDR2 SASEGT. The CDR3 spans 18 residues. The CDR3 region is CASSSSNNGAYSYNEQFF. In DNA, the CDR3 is TGTGCCAGCAGCTCTAGCAATAACGGGGCCTACTCCTACAATGAGCAGTTCTTC.

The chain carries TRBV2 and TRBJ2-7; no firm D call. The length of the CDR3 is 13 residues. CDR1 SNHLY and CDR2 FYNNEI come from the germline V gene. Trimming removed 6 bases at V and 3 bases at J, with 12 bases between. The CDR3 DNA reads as TGTGCCAGCAGCCGTAGCTCCATCTACGAGCAGTACTTC. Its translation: CASSRSSIYEQYF.

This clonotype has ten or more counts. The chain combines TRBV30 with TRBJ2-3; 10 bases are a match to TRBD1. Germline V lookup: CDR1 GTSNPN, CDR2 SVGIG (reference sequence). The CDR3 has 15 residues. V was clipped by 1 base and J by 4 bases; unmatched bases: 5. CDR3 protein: CAWSAEGQGSDTQYF. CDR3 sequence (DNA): TGTGCCTGGAGTGCCGAGGGACAGGGGTCAGATACGCAGTATTTT. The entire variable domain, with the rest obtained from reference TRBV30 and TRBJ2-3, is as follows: SQTIHQWPATLVQPVGSPLSLECTVEGTSNPNLYWYRQAAGRGLQLLFYSVGIGQISSEVPQNLSASRPQDRQFILSSKKLLLSDSGFYLCAWSAEGQGSDTQYFGPGTRLTVL.

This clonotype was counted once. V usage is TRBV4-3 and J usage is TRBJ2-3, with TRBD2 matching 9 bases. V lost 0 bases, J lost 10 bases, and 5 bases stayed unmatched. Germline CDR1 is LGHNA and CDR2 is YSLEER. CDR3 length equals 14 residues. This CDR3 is CASSQEGVAGAQYF. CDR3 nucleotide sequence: TGCGCCAGCAGCCAAGAAGGGGTAGCGGGGGCGCAGTATTTT.

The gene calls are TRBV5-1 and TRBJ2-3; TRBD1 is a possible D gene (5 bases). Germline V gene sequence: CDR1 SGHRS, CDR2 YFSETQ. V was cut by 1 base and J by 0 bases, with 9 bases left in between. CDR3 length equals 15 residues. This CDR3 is CASSLQGHSTDTQYF. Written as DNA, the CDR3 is TGCGCCAGCAGCTTGCAGGGCCATAGCACAGATACGCAGTATTTT.

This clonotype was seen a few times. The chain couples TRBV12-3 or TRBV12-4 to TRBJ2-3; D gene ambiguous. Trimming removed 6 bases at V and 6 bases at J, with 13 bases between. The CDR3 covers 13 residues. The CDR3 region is CASSTPQFDTQYF. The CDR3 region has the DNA TGTGCCAGCAGCACGCCTCAATTTGATACGCAGTATTTT.

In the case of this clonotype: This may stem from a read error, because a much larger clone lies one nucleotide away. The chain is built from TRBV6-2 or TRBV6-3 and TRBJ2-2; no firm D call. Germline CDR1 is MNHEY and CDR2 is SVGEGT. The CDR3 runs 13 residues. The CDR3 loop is CASGYFESGELFF. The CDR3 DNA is TGTGCCAGCGGTTACTTCGAATCCGGGGAGCTGTTTTTT.

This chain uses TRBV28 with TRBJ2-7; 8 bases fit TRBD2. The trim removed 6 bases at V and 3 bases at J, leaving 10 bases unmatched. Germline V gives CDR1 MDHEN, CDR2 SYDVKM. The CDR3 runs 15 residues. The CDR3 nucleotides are TGTGCCAGCAGCTCGGGAGGGCCGAAACTCTACGAGCAGTACTTC. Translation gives CASSSGGPKLYEQYF.

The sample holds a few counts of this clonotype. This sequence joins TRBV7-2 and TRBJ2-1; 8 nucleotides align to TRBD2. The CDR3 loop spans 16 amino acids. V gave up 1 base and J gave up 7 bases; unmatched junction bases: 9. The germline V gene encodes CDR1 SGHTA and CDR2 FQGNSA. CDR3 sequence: CASSLGMAGGQNEQFF. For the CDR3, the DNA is TGTGCCAGCAGCTTAGGGATGGCGGGAGGCCAGAATGAGCAGTTCTTC.

CDR3 protein: CASSFQGSTYNEQFF. The CDR3 DNA reads as TGTGCCAGCAGCTTCCAGGGGTCAACCTACAATGAGCAGTTCTTC. The chain uses TRBV7-3 and TRBJ2-1; weak D call: TRBD1 (6 bases). CDR1 is SGHTA, CDR2 FQGTGA, per germline. V was pared by 3 bases and J by 2 bases, with 11 bases between. CDR3 length: 15 amino acids.